This paragraph covers one T cell receptor beta chain sequence. Its antigen is unidentified. The data were produced by immunoSEQ multiplex PCR, yet TCRdb's version contains in-frame clones alone and is incomplete. In the table there are around 77,000 clones, 98% of which are singletons. This specimen belongs to a study of Tregs in tolerant kidney transplant recipients. Study results and caveats: Tregs expanded with activated donor B cells seemed most donor-specific. Few patients were studied, so findings need validation in larger groups.

V shed 1 base and J 2 bases; nucleotides not matched to a gene: 3. Germline CDR1 reads SGHRS; CDR2 reads YFSETQ. CDR3 length: 16 amino acids. This receptor was taken from a human donor who received a combined kidney and bone marrow transplant. This sample comprised CD4+ T cells from blood, obtained before the transplant. The chain couples TRBV5-1 to TRBJ2-3; 11 nucleotides match TRBD2. In DNA form, the CDR3 reads TGCGCCAGCAGCTTGAGACTAGCGGGACCCACAGATACGCAGTATTTT. Protein sequence: CASSLRLAGPTDTQYF.